The rows below give T cell receptor beta chains drawn from one sample of a study of technical replicates of blood from a handful of donors. Clones were read by immunoSEQ multiplex PCR, and TCRdb kept only the in-frame ones, dropping some. The sample holds under 80,000 clones; 85% to 95% are singletons and the top ten take just over 0.25%. Sample: T cells isolated from PBMCs. The receptors were sampled from a human donor in good health. Each CDR3 is given with its conserved first and last residue. The D gene is left open where the match is weak. Size is omitted from some rows. Given values are once, few, many or a class for expanded clones.

v_gene	len	j_gene	abundance	d_gene	CDR3aa	CDR3nt
TRBV28	14	TRBJ2-7	NA	NA	CASNTGRAFYEQYF	TGTGCCAGCAATACAGGGAGGGCTTTCTACGAGCAGTACTTC
TRBV4-1	16	TRBJ2-2	NA	TRBD2	CASSVGLAGAGGELFF	TGCGCCAGCAGCGTCGGACTAGCGGGAGCCGGCGGGGAGCTGTTTTTT
TRBV10-1	12	TRBJ2-7	NA	NA	CASSRRKGEQYF	TGCGCCAGCAGCCGAAGAAAGGGGGAGCAGTACTTC
TRBV11-3	17	TRBJ1-1	NA	NA	CASSTPGGFGPNTEAFF	TGTGCCAGCAGTACACCGGGGGGATTCGGGCCGAACACTGAAGCTTTCTTT
TRBV10-3	13	TRBJ1-5	NA	NA	CAISDSYNQPQHF	TGTGCCATCAGCGACAGCTACAATCAGCCCCAGCATTTT
TRBV28	14	TRBJ1-2	NA	TRBD1	CASSPRTGSYGYTF	TGTGCCAGCAGCCCAAGGACAGGATCCTATGGCTACACCTTC
TRBV6-4	13	TRBJ1-1	NA	NA	CASSDTGSAEAFF	TGTGCCAGCAGTGACACAGGGAGCGCTGAAGCTTTCTTT
TRBV5-1	13	TRBJ1-2	NA	TRBD1	CASTDGQGHGYTF	TGCGCCAGCACGGATGGACAGGGCCATGGCTACACCTTC
TRBV5-1	14	TRBJ2-7	few	TRBD2	CASNPGLAEYEQYF	TGCGCCAGCAACCCGGGACTAGCGGAGTACGAGCAGTACTTC
TRBV7-3	15	TRBJ1-2	NA	NA	CASSLDPGNYYGYTF	TGTGCCAGCAGCTTAGATCCGGGAAACTACTATGGCTACACCTTC
TRBV19	16	TRBJ2-1	NA	NA	CASSIRGGVTYNEQFF	TGTGCCAGTAGTATTAGGGGGGGCGTCACCTACAATGAGCAGTTCTTC
TRBV19	16	TRBJ1-1	NA	TRBD1	CASRPGTGGSRERAFF	TGTGCCAGTAGACCCGGGACAGGGGGGTCTAGGGAGAGAGCTTTCTTT
TRBV5-4	16	TRBJ2-5	NA	NA	CASSPGGRYTQETQYF	TGTGCCAGCAGCCCTGGTGGCCGTTACACCCAAGAGACCCAGTACTTC
TRBV7-8	15	TRBJ2-2	NA	NA	CASSFVLKLTGELFF	TGTGCCAGCAGCTTCGTGTTAAAGCTCACCGGGGAGCTGTTTTTT
TRBV30	15	TRBJ1-1	NA	NA	CAWSEDIGGGTEAFF	TGTGCCTGGAGTGAAGATATCGGCGGGGGCACTGAAGCTTTCTTT
TRBV2	15	TRBJ1-1	few	NA	CASKEDRDDLTEAFF	TGTGCCAGCAAAGAGGACAGAGACGATTTAACTGAAGCTTTCTTT
TRBV19	13	TRBJ1-5	NA	NA	CASGRQVNQPQHF	TGTGCCAGTGGCAGACAGGTCAATCAGCCCCAGCATTTT
TRBV28	19	TRBJ2-7	NA	TRBD1	CASSPNLGQGVTYSYEQYF	TGTGCCAGCAGTCCAAATCTCGGACAGGGGGTGACTTACTCCTACGAGCAGTACTTC
TRBV6-5	15	TRBJ2-5	NA	NA	CASSYSWTVKETQYF	TGTGCCAGCAGTTACTCTTGGACAGTTAAAGAGACCCAGTACTTC
TRBV2	19	TRBJ2-6	NA	TRBD2	CASSEDVGAGSSGANVLTF	TGTGCCAGCAGTGAAGACGTTGGAGCGGGGAGCTCTGGGGCCAACGTCCTGACTTTC
TRBV4-1	14	TRBJ1-2	NA	TRBD1	CASSQEGRGDGYTF	TGCGCCAGCAGCCAAGAGGGCAGGGGGGATGGCTACACCTTC
TRBV27	13	TRBJ1-5	NA	NA	CASSYGGNQPQHF	TGTGCCAGCAGTTATGGCGGGAATCAGCCCCAGCATTTT
TRBV4-1	17	TRBJ2-1	NA	NA	CASSQLRTGLYYNEQFF	TGCGCCAGCAGCCAGCTCCGGACGGGACTGTACTACAATGAGCAGTTCTTC
TRBV30	13	TRBJ2-5	NA	TRBD1	CAQKGQSQETQYF	TGTGCCCAAAAGGGACAGTCCCAAGAGACCCAGTACTTC
TRBV4-2	13	TRBJ1-2	NA	NA	CASSQVSGDGYTF	TGTGCCAGCAGCCAAGTGTCGGGGGATGGCTACACCTTC
TRBV28	18	TRBJ2-4	NA	NA	CASSLRSGLTIAKNIQYF	TGTGCCAGCAGTTTGCGTTCGGGACTCACTATAGCCAAAAACATTCAGTACTTC
TRBV29-1	13	TRBJ2-7	once	NA	CSVAQGGAYEQYF	TGCAGCGTTGCCCAGGGTGGGGCCTACGAGCAGTACTTC
TRBV14	12	TRBJ2-7	NA	NA	CASSQGLYEQYF	TGTGCCAGCAGCCAAGGACTATACGAGCAGTACTTC
TRBV2	13	TRBJ1-2	NA	NA	CASSEGLEYGYTF	TGTGCCAGCAGTGAGGGGCTCGAATATGGCTACACCTTC
TRBV4-1	15	TRBJ1-4	NA	NA	CASSQPTGKVEKLFF	TGCGCCAGCAGCCAACCAACAGGAAAGGTTGAAAAACTGTTTTTT
TRBV6-5	15	TRBJ2-7	NA	NA	CASTRGRAWVNEQYF	TGTGCCAGCACTCGTGGCAGGGCATGGGTCAACGAGCAGTACTTC
TRBV5-1	15	TRBJ1-1	NA	NA	CASSPDSGRDTEAFF	TGCGCCAGCAGCCCCGACTCTGGCAGGGACACTGAAGCTTTCTTT
TRBV5-1	16	TRBJ1-2	NA	TRBD1	CASSPTGGHVSYGYTF	TGCGCCAGCAGCCCCACAGGGGGCCACGTCTCCTATGGCTACACCTTC
TRBV7-6	15	TRBJ2-7	NA	TRBD2	CASSDYRTSGGEQYF	TGTGCCAGCAGCGACTATCGGACTAGCGGGGGCGAGCAGTACTTC
TRBV9	14	TRBJ1-3	NA	TRBD1	CASSSRTGENTIYF	TGTGCCAGCAGCTCCAGGACAGGGGAGAACACCATATATTTT
TRBV11-3	15	TRBJ2-7	NA	TRBD1	CASSPSGTGTYEQYF	TGTGCCAGCAGCCCGTCGGGGACAGGGACCTACGAGCAGTACTTC